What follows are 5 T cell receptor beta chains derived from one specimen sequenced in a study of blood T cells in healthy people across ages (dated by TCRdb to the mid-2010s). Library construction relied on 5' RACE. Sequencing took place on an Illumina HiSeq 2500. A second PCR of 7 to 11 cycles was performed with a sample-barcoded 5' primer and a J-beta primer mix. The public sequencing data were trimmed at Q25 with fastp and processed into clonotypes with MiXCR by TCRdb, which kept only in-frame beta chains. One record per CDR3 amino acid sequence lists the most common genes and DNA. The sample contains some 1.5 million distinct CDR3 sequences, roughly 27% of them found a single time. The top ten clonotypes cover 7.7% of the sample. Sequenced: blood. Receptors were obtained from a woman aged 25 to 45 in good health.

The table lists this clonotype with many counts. The CDR3 is CASSRPGTGQETQYF. CDR3 nucleotide sequence: TGTGCCAGCAGCAGGCCCGGGACAGGACAAGAGACCCAGTACTTC. The rearrangement joins TRBV27 to TRBJ2-5; TRBD1 matches 8 bases. V gave up 6 bases and J gave up 2 bases; unmatched junction bases: 8. This CDR3 spans 15 amino acids. The V gene's germline CDR1 is MNHEY and CDR2 SMNVEV (reference sequence).

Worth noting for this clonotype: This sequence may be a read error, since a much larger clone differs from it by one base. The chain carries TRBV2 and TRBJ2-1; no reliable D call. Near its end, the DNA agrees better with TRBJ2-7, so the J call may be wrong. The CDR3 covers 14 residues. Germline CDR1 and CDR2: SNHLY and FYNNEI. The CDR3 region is CASRRLSSYNEQYF. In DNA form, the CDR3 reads TGTGCCAGCCGCCGGCTCAGCTCCTACAATGAGCAGTACTTC.

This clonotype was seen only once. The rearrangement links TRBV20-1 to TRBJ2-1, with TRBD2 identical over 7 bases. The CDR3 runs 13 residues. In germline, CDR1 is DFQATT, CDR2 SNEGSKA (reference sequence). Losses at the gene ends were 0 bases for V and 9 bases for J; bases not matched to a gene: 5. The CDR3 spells CSARDRIAGEQFF. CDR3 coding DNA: TGCAGTGCTAGAGATCGGATAGCGGGTGAGCAGTTCTTC.

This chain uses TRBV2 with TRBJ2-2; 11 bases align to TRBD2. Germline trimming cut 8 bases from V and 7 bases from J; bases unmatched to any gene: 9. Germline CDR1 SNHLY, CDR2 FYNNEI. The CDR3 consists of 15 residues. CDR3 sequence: CASSTSGRRVGELFF. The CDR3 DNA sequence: TGTGCCAGCTCTACTAGCGGGAGAAGAGTCGGGGAGCTGTTTTTT.

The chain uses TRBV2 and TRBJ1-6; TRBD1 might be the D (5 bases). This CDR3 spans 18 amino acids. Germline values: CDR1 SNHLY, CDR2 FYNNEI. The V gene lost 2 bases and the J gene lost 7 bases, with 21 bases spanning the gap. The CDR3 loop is CASSEWRQTNVLNSPLHF. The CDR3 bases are TGTGCCAGCAGTGAATGGCGACAGACTAACGTTCTGAATTCACCCCTCCACTTT.